The clone carrying this T cell receptor (beta chain) has only a few counts. These data come from a study of blood T cell repertoires in COVID-19. Sequenced by immunoSEQ multiplex PCR; TCRdb stores in-frame clones only, minus some. The table lists roughly 250,000 clones, roughly 89% of them singletons, with under 9.5% in the top ten. Participants' reported clinical history set cohort assignment. Material: PBMCs or T cells enriched from blood (not recorded which). The receptor was derived from a man between 35 and 55 years old who had recovered from COVID-19.

The CDR3 bases are TGTGCCAGCAGTACCCGACAAGCTGGAAACACCATATATTTT. Encoded protein: CASSTRQAGNTIYF. V and J are TRBV6-5 and TRBJ1-3; D uncertain. Trimming shortened V by 5 bases and J by 2 bases, and 10 bases separated the two germline ends. The CDR3 is 14 amino acids. The germline V gene encodes CDR1 MNHEY and CDR2 SVGAGI.